Listed below are T cell receptor beta chains from one sample, sequenced in a study of T cell responses to AZD1222 COVID-19 vaccine. TCRdb's table, derived via immunoSEQ multiplex PCR, lists solely in-frame clones and lacks some. The sample has around 180,000 clones; around 90% are singletons. Sequencing was performed on peripheral blood, taken on day 0 of AZD1222 vaccination. Every receptor here comes from an adult in good health. The CDR3 runs from the conserved cysteine through the conserved F or W. Each record gives: V gene, J gene, D gene, clone size, CDR3 protein, CDR3 DNA. A D gene is named only where the DNA matches it firmly. Expanded clones are given a class, and other clones once, few, many or no size at all.

V gene: TRBV30
J gene: TRBJ2-3
D gene: .
clone size: .
CDR3 protein: CAWDAWGTDTQYF
CDR3 DNA: TGTGCCTGGGATGCCTGGGGCACAGATACGCAGTATTTT

V gene: TRBV10-3
J gene: TRBJ2-7
D gene: TRBD2
clone size: .
CDR3 protein: CAIRAGLLRDEQYF
CDR3 DNA: TGTGCCATCAGAGCGGGACTCCTTCGGGACGAGCAGTACTTC

V gene: TRBV6-1
J gene: TRBJ1-3
D gene: .
clone size: .
CDR3 protein: CASSESLGLIRYF
CDR3 DNA: TGTGCCAGCAGTGAAAGTTTAGGGCTCATTCGATATTTT

V gene: TRBV14
J gene: TRBJ2-3
D gene: TRBD1
clone size: .
CDR3 protein: CASGGDRDMDTQYF
CDR3 DNA: TGTGCCAGCGGTGGGGACAGGGATATGGATACGCAGTATTTT

V gene: TRBV4-2
J gene: TRBJ2-3
D gene: TRBD2
clone size: few
CDR3 protein: CASSPGLAGGPGTDTQYF
CDR3 DNA: TGTGCCAGCAGCCCCGGACTAGCGGGGGGGCCGGGCACAGATACGCAGTATTTT

V gene: TRBV6-5
J gene: TRBJ2-1
D gene: TRBD2
clone size: .
CDR3 protein: CASKVGRVGQFF
CDR3 DNA: TGTGCCAGCAAGGTGGGGAGGGTCGGGCAGTTCTTC

V gene: TRBV14
J gene: TRBJ1-2
D gene: .
clone size: .
CDR3 protein: CASSQEFGTTDGYTF
CDR3 DNA: TGTGCCAGCAGCCAAGAGTTCGGGACAACGGATGGCTACACCTTC

V gene: TRBV24-1
J gene: TRBJ1-1
D gene: TRBD1
clone size: .
CDR3 protein: CATRQGAGTEAFF
CDR3 DNA: TGTGCCACCAGACAGGGGGCGGGGACTGAAGCTTTCTTT

V gene: TRBV7-3
J gene: TRBJ2-7
D gene: TRBD1
clone size: few
CDR3 protein: CASSPLPGTVYEQYF
CDR3 DNA: TGTGCCAGCAGCCCCTTACCCGGGACAGTCTACGAGCAGTACTTC

V gene: TRBV6-5
J gene: TRBJ1-5
D gene: .
clone size: once
CDR3 protein: CASSYGDDSNQPQHF
CDR3 DNA: TGTGCCAGCAGTTACGGGGACGATAGCAATCAGCCCCAGCATTTT

V gene: TRBV5-1
J gene: TRBJ1-5
D gene: .
clone size: .
CDR3 protein: CASSYDSKDQPQHF
CDR3 DNA: TGCGCCAGCAGCTACGACAGTAAGGATCAGCCCCAGCATTTT

V gene: TRBV5-4
J gene: TRBJ1-1
D gene: .
clone size: .
CDR3 protein: CASSSPGLRNTEAFF
CDR3 DNA: TGTGCCAGCAGTTCGCCGGGACTCAGGAACACTGAAGCTTTCTTT

V gene: TRBV2
J gene: TRBJ2-5
D gene: .
clone size: .
CDR3 protein: CASSEGETQYF
CDR3 DNA: TGTGCCAGCAGCGAGGGGGAGACCCAGTACTTC